What follows are 24 T cell receptor beta chains derived from one specimen sequenced in a study of T cell repertoires in cytomegalovirus infection. TCRdb fed the reads into MiXCR, producing one record per CDR3 protein. The profile shows more than 650,000 distinct CDR3 sequences, 35% to 40% of them singletons. Sequenced: PBMCs. The receptors stem from a human donor in good health (CMV status not recorded). Some clones in this sample may be carry-over from other donors' samples.

Here the CDR3 reads CASSDLLGGAGELFF. CDR3 coding DNA: TGTGCCAGCAGTGATCTGCTGGGTGGCGCCGGGGAGCTGTTTTTT. The rearrangement links TRBV2 to TRBJ2-2; no firm D call. The V gene lost 3 bases and the J gene lost 6 bases, with 14 bases spanning the gap. CDR3 length: 15 residues. CDR1 is SNHLY and CDR2 is FYNNEI in the germline V gene.

The chain uses TRBV4-2 and TRBJ1-1; unclear D gene. V was pared by 3 bases and J by 0 bases, with 14 bases between. The CDR3 runs to 16 residues. The germline V gene has CDR1 LGHNA and CDR2 YNFKEQ. CDR3 nucleotides: TGTGCCAGCAGCCAGGGTCGGGGTTCGGTGAACACTGAAGCTTTCTTT. It is translated as CASSQGRGSVNTEAFF.

J is TRBJ2-1 and V is TRBV7-4; TRBD2 matches 9 bases. Trimming removed 4 bases from V and 8 bases from J; junction bases left unmatched: 12. The CDR3 totals 16 residues. The V gene's germline CDR1 is SGHVT and CDR2 SQSDAQ. Written as DNA, the CDR3 is TGTGCCAGCAGCTCGAAGATGCCTAGCGGGAAATATGAGCAGTTCTTC. This gives the protein CASSSKMPSGKYEQFF.

This clonotype turned up a few times. The rearrangement links TRBV7-9 to TRBJ2-3; 9 nucleotides agree with TRBD1. The CDR3 has 14 amino acids. Germline values: CDR1 SEHNR, CDR2 FQNEAQ (reference sequence). The CDR3 nucleotides read TGTGCTCGCCGCGGGGACAGGGACAAAGATACGCAGTATTTT. Encoded protein: CARRGDRDKDTQYF.

This clonotype was recorded a few times. The genes are TRBV27 and TRBJ2-1, with a possible D match to TRBD1 (6 bases). The CDR3 is 15 amino acids. Germline-derived CDR1 and CDR2 are MNHEY and SMNVEV (reference sequence). Trimming cost V 6 bases and J 1 base, with 13 bases left between them. CDR3 loop: CASRPGHYSYNEQFF. The CDR3 region has the DNA TGTGCCAGCAGACCGGGACACTATTCCTACAATGAGCAGTTCTTC.

As to this clonotype: At one end, the junction sequence differs from germline, possibly due to a read error. The chain uses TRBV4-1 and TRBJ2-7; D is ambiguous. The CDR3 loop spans 14 amino acids. Germline CDR1 and CDR2: MGHRA and YSYEKL. This chain's CDR3 is CASRQGLVRGEQYF. The CDR3 region has the DNA TGCGCCAGCAGACAAGGTCTGGTGAGAGGCGAGCAGTACTTC.

The J gene is TRBJ1-2, the V gene TRBV3-1; D perhaps matches TRBD1 (6 bases). Germline V lookup: CDR1 LGHDT, CDR2 YNNKEL (reference sequence). V was trimmed by 2 bases and J by 6 bases, leaving 10 bases between them. The CDR3 has 13 residues. In DNA form, the CDR3 reads TGTGCCAGCAGCCAATGGGGGGCCAATGGCTACACCTTC. Translated, it gives CASSQWGANGYTF.

This clonotype was found a few times. The chain employs TRBV2 and TRBJ2-4; 9 nucleotides match TRBD1. This CDR3 has 18 residues. From germline, CDR1 is SNHLY and CDR2 FYNNEI. J gave up 2 bases and V 0 bases, and 8 bases lay outside the gene matches. CDR3 nucleotide sequence: TGTGCCAGCAGTGAAGCCCGGGACAGGGTTGTACCCAAAAACATTCAGTACTTC. Translation: CASSEARDRVVPKNIQYF.

This clonotype appeared a few times. V usage is TRBV6-2 or TRBV6-3 and J usage is TRBJ2-7; no clear D. CDR1 and CDR2 (germline): MNHEY, SVGEGT. The V gene lost 6 bases and the J gene lost 3 bases, with 9 bases spanning the gap. This CDR3 is built from 12 residues. As DNA, the CDR3 is TGTGCCAGCAGCCGTCTTAACTACGAGCAGTACTTC. Translation: CASSRLNYEQYF.

The chain joins TRBV24-1 to TRBJ1-1; D possibly corresponds to TRBD1 (6 bases). Trimming left V 1 base short and J 5 bases short, with 13 bases between. The CDR3 has 15 residues. Germline V gene lookup returns CDR1 KGHDR and CDR2 SFDVKD. DNA of the CDR3: TGTGCCACCAGTGATTTTATAGGGGGAAAAACTGAAGCTTTCTTT. It translates to CATSDFIGGKTEAFF.

The chain couples TRBV14 to TRBJ2-1; D uncertain. Between the trimmed V and J ends, which lost 1 base and 0 bases, there was a span of 13 bases. The germline V gene encodes CDR1 SGHDN and CDR2 FVKESK. The CDR3 consists of 17 residues. CDR3 sequence reads: CASSQVHYSSSYNEQFF. CDR3 nucleotides: TGTGCCAGCAGCCAAGTGCACTATTCGAGCTCCTACAATGAGCAGTTCTTC.

The gene calls are TRBV20-1 and TRBJ1-5, with 9 bases aligning to TRBD1. The V gene end was trimmed by 5 bases and the J gene end by 4 bases; junction bases not matched to a gene: 6. The CDR3 is 14 residues long. The germline CDR1 and CDR2 sequences are DFQATT and SNEGSKA (reference sequence). This chain's CDR3 is CSAGGTGKNQPQHF. The CDR3 DNA sequence: TGCAGTGCTGGCGGGACAGGGAAGAATCAGCCCCAGCATTTT.

The V gene is TRBV20-1, the J gene TRBJ2-4; the match to TRBD1 covers 8 bases. CDR3 length equals 15 residues. The V gene's germline CDR1 is DFQATT and CDR2 SNEGSKA (reference sequence). J gave up 1 base and V 5 bases, and 7 bases lay outside the gene matches. CDR3 amino acids: CSADRGTGAKNIQYF. The DNA for the CDR3 is TGCAGTGCTGACAGGGGCACGGGGGCCAAAAACATTCAGTACTTC.

CDR3 protein: CASSPMAWGLGTDTQYF. The CDR3 DNA is TGCGCCAGCAGCCCAATGGCTTGGGGTCTAGGCACAGATACGCAGTATTTT. The chain carries TRBV4-1 and TRBJ2-3; D ambiguous. Trimming removed 4 bases at V and 1 base at J, with 18 bases between. The length of the CDR3 is 17 residues. Germline values: CDR1 MGHRA, CDR2 YSYEKL.

V gene TRBV15 combines with J gene TRBJ2-1; 12 bases match TRBD1. V shed 9 bases and J 4 bases; nucleotides not matched to a gene: 4. The CDR3 extends over 14 amino acids. The germline gives CDR1 LNHNV, CDR2 YYDKDF (reference sequence). The DNA for the CDR3 is TGTGCCACAAAGGGACAGGGGGCTTACAATGAGCAGTTCTTC. Its protein is CATKGQGAYNEQFF.

Concerning this clonotype itself: At one end the junction does not follow the germline gene, possibly because of a read error. The gene calls are TRBV19 and TRBJ1-5, with TRBD1 identical over 7 bases. Germline values: CDR1 LNHDA, CDR2 SQIVND (reference sequence). This CDR3 is built from 15 residues. CDR3 sequence (DNA): TGTGCCAGTAGTATAGTGGACAGGTCCAATCAGCCCCCGCATTTT. This encodes CASSIVDRSNQPPHF.

Here the CDR3 reads CATRKLNSPLHF. In DNA, the CDR3 is TGTGCCACGAGGAAGTTAAATTCACCCCTCCACTTT. J is TRBJ1-6 and V is TRBV5-3; D unresolved. TRBV5-3 is an open reading frame, and its role is uncertain. This CDR3 contains 12 residues. Trimming left V 9 bases short and J 7 bases short, with 11 bases between.

The chain is built from TRBV20-1 and TRBJ2-1; 9 bases agree with TRBD2. Unmatched junction bases numbered 20, after V lost 6 bases and J lost 2 bases. This CDR3 spans 19 amino acids. CDR1 DFQATT and CDR2 SNEGSKA come from the germline V gene (reference sequence). CDR3 DNA sequence: TGCAGTGCAACCTTAGCGGCTAGCGGGATTAGGCGGGCCTACAATGAGCAGTTCTTC. This codes for CSATLAASGIRRAYNEQFF.

V and J are TRBV7-2 and TRBJ1-2, with 7 nucleotides matching TRBD1. Germline V gives CDR1 SGHTA, CDR2 FQGNSA. This CDR3 has 14 amino acids. The junction had 7 bases not matched to a gene; V was cut back by 2 bases and J by 7 bases. In DNA, the CDR3 is TGTGCCAGCAGCTTAATGGGCCGGGACAGTGGCTACACCTTC. Protein product: CASSLMGRDSGYTF.

With respect to this clonotype: The CDR3 does not end in the conserved phenylalanine or tryptophan, so this is likely a read error. The CDR3 region is CASSSNRVQPQHL. In DNA, the CDR3 is TGTGCCAGCAGTTCAAACAGGGTACAGCCCCAGCATTTA. The rearrangement joins TRBV28 to TRBJ1-5, with D perhaps TRBD1 (6 bases). Germline CDR1 MDHEN, CDR2 SYDVKM. Trimming stripped 4 bases from V and 7 bases from J, with 11 bases between. The CDR3 runs to 13 residues.

In regard to this clonotype: It may be a read error: a sequence one base away is much more abundant. Here the CDR3 omits its conserved ending phenylalanine or tryptophan, so a read error is the likely source. The CDR3 spells CASSLGRKNYEQYL. DNA for the CDR3: TGTGCCAGCAGCTTAGGCCGGAAAAACTACGAGCAGTACTTA. This rearrangement joins TRBV7-2 to TRBJ2-7; D is undetermined. This CDR3 is built from 14 residues. Germline-derived CDR1 and CDR2 are SGHTA and FQGNSA. Deletions cut 1 base from V and 3 bases from J, with 10 bases between.

The J gene is TRBJ2-2, the V gene TRBV7-8; D is ambiguous. Trimming removed 3 bases at V and 0 bases at J, with 11 bases between. The CDR3 sequence is 16 residues long. Germline CDR1 reads SGHVS; CDR2 reads FQNEAQ. The CDR3, as DNA: TGTGCCAGCAGCTTTAAGGGAACCACGAACACCGGGGAGCTGTTTTTT. Translation: CASSFKGTTNTGELFF.

This clonotype occurred a few times. The junction and the germline gene differ at one end; a read error may be behind it. This chain links TRBV12-3 or TRBV12-4 with TRBJ2-7; TRBD2 might be the D (5 bases). The CDR3 consists of 11 residues. The CDR3 nucleotides read TGTGCCAGCAGTCTAGCTACGCTGCAGTACTTC. Its translation: CASSLATLQYF.

This clonotype showed up many times. This sequence joins TRBV7-2 and TRBJ2-7, with D perhaps matching TRBD2 (6 bases). V was pared by 5 bases and J by 0 bases, with 14 bases between. The CDR3 runs 15 residues. CDR1 and CDR2 (germline): SGHTA, FQGNSA. The CDR3 DNA follows: TGTGCCAGCAGCCTCTCCGGGGGTACCTCCTACGAGCAGTACTTC. Protein: CASSLSGGTSYEQYF.